A selection of T cell receptor beta chains follows, all from one sample in a study of blood T cells in healthy people across ages. TCRdb passed the 5' RACE reads through MiXCR, listing each CDR3 protein once. The sample contains approximately 730,000 distinct CDR3 sequences, around 40% of which appear only once. The sequenced sample was blood. These receptors originate from a woman aged 55-70 years in good health. The CDR3 runs from the conserved cysteine through the conserved F or W. Each record gives: J gene, D gene, V gene, clone size, CDR3 protein, CDR3 DNA. The D gene is left open where the match is weak. Some rows have no size entry. The others give once, few or many, or a class for an expanded clone.

TRBJ1-2	-	TRBV11-2	-	CAGSFERNYGYTF	TGTGCCGGCAGCTTTGAGAGAAACTATGGCTACACCTTC
TRBJ2-1	-	TRBV11-2	-	CASSLTLGNEQFF	TGTGCCAGCAGCTTAACCCTCGGTAATGAGCAGTTCTTC
TRBJ2-3	-	TRBV3-1	few	CASSQDASSDTQYF	TGTGCCAGCAGCCAAGATGCTAGCTCAGATACGCAGTATTTT
TRBJ2-2	-	TRBV7-2	-	CASSGTSTNTGELFF	TGTGCCAGCAGCGGAACTAGCACGAACACCGGGGAGCTGTTTTTT
TRBJ1-4	-	TRBV12-3/TRBV12-4	-	CASSLPDPQGSEKLFF	TGTGCCAGCAGTTTACCGGACCCCCAAGGATCTGAAAAACTGTTTTTT
TRBJ2-3	-	TRBV27	-	CASSLLGENTDTQYF	TGTGCCAGCAGTTTATTGGGGGAGAACACAGATACGCAGTATTTT
TRBJ2-7	-	TRBV20-1	few	CSANRQAGVGEQYF	TGCAGTGCGAACCGTCAAGCTGGGGTCGGCGAGCAGTACTTC
TRBJ2-1	-	TRBV20-1	many	CSARDAKSSYNEQFF	TGCAGTGCTAGAGATGCGAAGAGCTCCTACAATGAGCAGTTCTTC
TRBJ2-1	TRBD1	TRBV5-1	-	CASSLWGTADNEQFF	TGCGCCAGCAGCTTGTGGGGGACAGCCGACAATGAGCAGTTCTTC
TRBJ2-2	TRBD2	TRBV7-9	few	CAETSGANTGELFF	TGTGCCGAAACTAGCGGGGCGAACACCGGGGAGCTGTTTTTT
TRBJ1-2	TRBD1	TRBV24-1	-	CATSEGAGSGYTF	TGTGCCACCAGCGAGGGGGCAGGGAGTGGCTACACCTTC
TRBJ2-7	TRBD1	TRBV4-1	-	CASSQAGTGSYEQYF	TGCGCCAGCAGCCAAGCCGGGACAGGCTCCTACGAGCAGTACTTC
TRBJ2-7	TRBD2	TRBV27	few	CASGQTSGATYEQYF	TGTGCCAGCGGGCAGACTAGCGGTGCTACCTACGAGCAGTACTTC
TRBJ2-5	TRBD2	TRBV20-1	-	CSAGAGQETQYF	TGCAGTGCGGGAGCGGGGCAAGAGACCCAGTACTTC
TRBJ2-6	-	TRBV28	few	CASRSGAEGANVLTF	TGTGCCAGCAGATCCGGGGCGGAAGGGGCCAACGTCCTGACTTTC
TRBJ2-7	-	TRBV7-2	few	CASSHGRTTHQYF	TGTGCCAGCAGCCATGGCAGGACCACCCACCAGTACTTC
TRBJ1-1	-	TRBV15	few	CATREGTEAFF	TGTGCCACCAGAGAGGGTACTGAAGCTTTCTTT
TRBJ1-2	-	TRBV20-1	-	CSARRGSRSLYGYTF	TGCAGTGCTAGACGGGGGAGCAGATCCCTGTATGGCTACACCTTC
TRBJ2-3	-	TRBV20-1	-	CSAHPPTDTQYF	TGCAGTGCCCACCCCCCGACAGATACGCAGTATTTT
TRBJ1-1	TRBD1	TRBV7-2	-	CASSLSQGANTEAFF	TGTGCCAGCAGCTTGTCGCAGGGGGCGAACACTGAAGCTTTCTTT
TRBJ1-2	-	TRBV5-1	-	CASSPEGGGPYGYTF	TGCGCCAGCAGCCCCGAAGGGGGAGGCCCCTATGGCTACACCTTC
TRBJ2-4	-	TRBV27	-	CASRIHSAKNIQYF	TGTGCCAGCAGGATACACTCGGCCAAAAACATTCAGTACTTC
TRBJ2-6	-	TRBV7-2	few	CASSLGPGANVLTF	TGTGCCAGCAGCTTAGGTCCAGGGGCCAACGTCCTGACTTTC
TRBJ2-1	-	TRBV19	-	CASSRGDVREQFF	TGTGCCAGTAGTAGAGGGGACGTTCGTGAGCAGTTCTTC
TRBJ2-4	-	TRBV3-1	-	CASRESLPRGTKNIQYF	TGTGCCAGCAGAGAAAGCCTGCCAAGGGGCACCAAAAACATTCAGTACTTC
TRBJ1-1	-	TRBV5-1	-	CASSYDAANTEAFF	TGCGCCAGCAGTTACGACGCGGCGAACACTGAAGCTTTCTTT
TRBJ2-7	-	TRBV29-1	many	CSVRGLGLREQYF	TGCAGCGTTCGGGGGTTGGGGCTGAGGGAGCAGTACTTC
TRBJ2-3	TRBD2	TRBV7-2	-	CASSPYSGSADTQYF	TGTGCCAGCAGCCCCTATAGCGGGAGTGCAGATACGCAGTATTTT
TRBJ2-5	TRBD2	TRBV12-3/TRBV12-4	-	CASRSNVAGGGETQYF	TGTGCCAGCAGATCGAATGTAGCGGGGGGAGGAGAGACCCAGTACTTC
TRBJ1-2	-	TRBV28	few	CASRVSAALPYGYTF	TGTGCCAGCAGGGTATCGGCGGCTTTACCCTATGGCTACACCTTC
TRBJ1-5	-	TRBV2	-	CASTRREQINQPQHF	TGTGCCAGCACCCGAAGGGAACAGATCAATCAGCCCCAGCATTTT
TRBJ2-3	-	TRBV28	-	CASSLASDGTDTQYF	TGTGCCAGCAGTTTAGCTTCCGATGGCACAGATACGCAGTATTTT
TRBJ2-7	TRBD1	TRBV11-3	-	CASSQGDLYEQYF	TGTGCCAGCAGCCAGGGGGATCTCTACGAGCAGTACTTC
TRBJ2-3	-	TRBV3-1	many	CASSQARGGLTDTQYF	TGTGCCAGCAGCCAAGCGAGGGGCGGCCTCACAGATACGCAGTATTTT
TRBJ2-7	TRBD1	TRBV7-2	-	CASSLVGAGTGDYEQYF	TGTGCCAGCAGCTTAGTGGGGGCCGGGACAGGGGACTACGAGCAGTACTTC
TRBJ2-7	-	TRBV20-1	-	CSARFMSYEQYF	TGCAGTGCTAGATTCATGTCCTACGAGCAGTACTTC
TRBJ1-6	TRBD1	TRBV25-1	-	CASSPQGRENSPLHF	TGTGCCAGCAGTCCACAGGGGCGGGAGAATTCACCCCTCCACTTT
TRBJ2-7	-	TRBV20-1	few	CSARDLGFEQYF	TGCAGTGCTAGAGATCTGGGGTTCGAGCAGTACTTC
TRBJ1-4	-	TRBV7-9	-	CASSFIVWATNEKLFF	TGTGCCAGCAGCTTCATAGTCTGGGCAACTAATGAAAAACTGTTTTTT
TRBJ2-3	TRBD1	TRBV6-5	many	CASSPGQGAGTDTQYF	TGTGCCAGCAGCCCAGGACAGGGGGCCGGCACAGATACGCAGTATTTT
TRBJ2-5	TRBD2	TRBV6-1	few	CASSPSWGGWETQYF	TGTGCCAGCAGTCCTAGTTGGGGGGGATGGGAGACCCAGTACTTC
TRBJ1-5	-	TRBV7-9	-	CASSSQGMGKNQPQHF	TGTGCCAGCAGCTCCCAAGGGATGGGGAAGAATCAGCCCCAGCATTTT
TRBJ2-7	TRBD1	TRBV27	-	CASSLGPNRGYEQYF	TGTGCCAGCAGTTTAGGGCCCAACAGGGGGTACGAGCAGTACTTC
TRBJ2-1	TRBD1	TRBV5-1	few	CASSPAGTGNNEQFF	TGCGCCAGCAGCCCCGCCGGGACAGGGAACAATGAGCAGTTCTTC
TRBJ2-7	-	TRBV11-3	-	CASSARTGYEQYF	TGTGCCAGCAGCGCCCGGACTGGCTACGAGCAGTACTTC
TRBJ2-1	TRBD2	TRBV10-3	once	CALGRAGGSEQFF	TGTGCCTTGGGACGAGCGGGAGGAAGCGAGCAGTTCTTC
TRBJ1-2	-	TRBV27	many	CASSSRLPTDYGYTF	TGTGCCAGCAGTTCTCGACTGCCCACCGACTATGGCTACACCTTC
TRBJ2-5	TRBD1	TRBV20-1	-	CSARDGTERETQYF	TGCAGTGCTAGAGATGGGACAGAGCGAGAGACCCAGTACTTC
TRBJ2-1	TRBD2	TRBV3-1	-	CTSSLGLAGDEQFF	TGTACCAGCAGCCTGGGACTAGCGGGAGATGAGCAGTTCTTC
TRBJ1-1	TRBD1	TRBV12-3/TRBV12-4	-	CASSPSDRGPTEAFF	TGTGCCAGCAGCCCCTCGGACAGGGGGCCCACTGAAGCTTTCTTT
TRBJ2-3	TRBD2	TRBV9	many	CASSGTSGELTDTQYF	TGTGCCAGCAGCGGGACTAGCGGGGAGCTCACAGATACGCAGTATTTT
TRBJ2-7	-	TRBV5-1	few	CASSEQGGEYEQYF	TGCGCCAGCAGCGAACAGGGAGGAGAATACGAGCAGTACTTC
TRBJ2-1	TRBD2	TRBV7-2	-	CASSFLAGIPYNEQFF	TGTGCCAGCAGCTTTTTAGCGGGTATCCCCTACAATGAGCAGTTCTTC
TRBJ2-7	TRBD2	TRBV7-2	few	CASSVQLAGLSYEQYF	TGTGCCAGCAGCGTACAACTAGCGGGCCTTTCCTACGAGCAGTACTTC